The sample holds a few counts of the clone carrying this TCR beta chain. Its target is not known. The CDR3 extends over 15 amino acids. CDR1 and CDR2 from the germline V gene are SNHLY and FYNNEI. V gave up 6 bases and J gave up 4 bases; unmatched junction bases: 8. Clones were read by immunoSEQ multiplex PCR, and TCRdb kept only the in-frame ones, dropping some. The data show over 15,000 clones, about 75% seen once. The record originates from a study of tumor-infiltrating lymphocytes in localized non-small cell lung cancer. Study findings and constraints: Not all patients were TCR sequenced, owing to tissue quantity. Recurrence-free survival showed no association with tumor T-cell fraction.

The sequence was collected from a human donor with non-small cell lung cancer. Sequencing was carried out using lung tumor tissue. The V and J genes are TRBV2 and TRBJ1-5, with 8 bases fitting TRBD1. The CDR3 nucleotides are TGTGCCAGCAGCCTAGACAGGGGCTCTAATCAGCCCCAGCATTTT. This sequence encodes CASSLDRGSNQPQHF.